The T cell receptor beta chain described here comes from a study of technical replicates of blood from a few donors. Germline assignment: CDR1 LGHNA and CDR2 YSLEER. The germline V and J ends were trimmed by 1 base and 6 bases, with 11 bases remaining between them. The CDR3 length is 14 residues. This clone was picked up one time. The assay was immunoSEQ multiplex PCR, and TCRdb's table has in-frame clones only and misses some. Of tens of thousands of clones listed, over 75% were seen once; the top ten hold 4.6%. The V gene is TRBV4-3, the J gene TRBJ2-3; D perhaps matches TRBD1 (5 bases). This TCR derives from a human donor in good health. Some clones in this sample may be carry-over from other donors' samples. Input material: PBMCs. The CDR3 sequence is CASSQGTLADTQYF. The CDR3 region has the DNA TGCGCCAGCAGCCAAGGGACATTGGCCGATACGCAGTATTTT.